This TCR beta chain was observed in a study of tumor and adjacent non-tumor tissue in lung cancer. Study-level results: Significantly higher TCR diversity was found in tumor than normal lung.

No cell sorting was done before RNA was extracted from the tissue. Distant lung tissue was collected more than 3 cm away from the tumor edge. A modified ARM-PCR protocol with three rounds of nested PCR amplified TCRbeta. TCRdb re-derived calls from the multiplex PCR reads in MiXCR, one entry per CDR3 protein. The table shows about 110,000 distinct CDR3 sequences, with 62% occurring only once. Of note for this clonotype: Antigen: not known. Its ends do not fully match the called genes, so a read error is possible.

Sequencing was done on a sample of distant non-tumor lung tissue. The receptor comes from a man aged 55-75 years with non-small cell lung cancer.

As DNA, the CDR3 is TGTGCCAGCAGCCCTAGGGCAGTTGACGGGGAACTGTTTTTT. Its protein product is CASSPRAVDGELFF. The genes are TRBV11-1 and TRBJ2-2; D possibly corresponds to TRBD2 (5 bases). CDR1 and CDR2 (germline): SGHAT, FQDESV (reference sequence). The CDR3 extends over 14 amino acids.